Included here is one T cell receptor (beta chain) sequence, with context. The antigen is unknown. The data originate from a study of shared clonotypes between healthy human individuals. The overall study: Donor composition was two women and a few men, aged 18 to 49. Each donor's CD4 naive and CD4 memory cells filled three plates apiece, CD8 naive two, and CD8 memory one.

Clones were read by immunoSEQ multiplex PCR, and TCRdb kept only the in-frame ones, dropping some. Of some 2.1 million clones detected, approximately 92% appear once; the ten largest clones hold approximately 1.6%. CD45RO-negative, CCR7-selected cells formed the naive CD8 fraction, which excluded terminally differentiated effector memory CD45RA+ cells. The study, taken as a whole, reports: Generation probabilities of non-shared clonotypes were lower (relative to those shared by all four donors). Approximately 4.6% of naive CD4 clonotypes were shared across a handful of donors.

Specimen: naive CD8+ T cells from PBMCs. This receptor was identified in a man between 18 and 29 years old in good health. Some clones in this sample may be carry-over from other donors' samples.

CDR3 DNA: TGCGCCAGCAGCCTTGGACTAGCGCCAAGAGTTACGCAGTATTTT. Translating gives CASSLGLAPRVTQYF. The chain recombines TRBV5-1 with TRBJ2-3; 9 bases map to TRBD2. The V and J ends lost 4 bases and 8 bases, in that order; junction bases with no gene match: 11. The CDR3 runs 15 residues. Germline CDR1 SGHRS, CDR2 YFSETQ.